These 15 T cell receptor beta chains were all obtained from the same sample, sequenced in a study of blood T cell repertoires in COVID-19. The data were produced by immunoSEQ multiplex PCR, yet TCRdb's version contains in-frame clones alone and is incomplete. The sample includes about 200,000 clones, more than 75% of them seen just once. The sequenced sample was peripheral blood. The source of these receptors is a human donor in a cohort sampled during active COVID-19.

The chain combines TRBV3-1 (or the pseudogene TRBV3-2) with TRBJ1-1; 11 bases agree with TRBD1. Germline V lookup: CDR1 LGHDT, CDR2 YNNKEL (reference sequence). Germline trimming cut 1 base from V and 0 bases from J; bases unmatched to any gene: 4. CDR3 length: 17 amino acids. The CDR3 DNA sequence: TGTGCCAGCAGCCAAGGGGGGACAGGGGGTATGAACACTGAAGCTTTCTTT. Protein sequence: CASSQGGTGGMNTEAFF.

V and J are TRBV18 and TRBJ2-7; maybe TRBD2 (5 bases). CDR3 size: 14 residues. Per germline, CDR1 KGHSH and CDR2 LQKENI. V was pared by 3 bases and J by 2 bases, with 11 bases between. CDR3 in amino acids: CASSPQAGTYEQYF. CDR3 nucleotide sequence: TGTGCCAGCTCACCCCAGGCCGGGACCTACGAGCAGTACTTC.

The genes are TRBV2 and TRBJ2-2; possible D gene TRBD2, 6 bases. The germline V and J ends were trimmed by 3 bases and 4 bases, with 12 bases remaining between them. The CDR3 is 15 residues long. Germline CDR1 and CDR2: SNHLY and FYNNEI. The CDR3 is CASSDPGVGTGELFF. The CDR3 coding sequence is TGTGCCAGCAGTGACCCGGGGGTAGGCACCGGGGAGCTGTTTTTT.

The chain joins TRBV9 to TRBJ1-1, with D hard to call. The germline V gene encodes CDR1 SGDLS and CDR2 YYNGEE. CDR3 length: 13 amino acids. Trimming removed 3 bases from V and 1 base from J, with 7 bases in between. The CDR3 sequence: CASSARWNTEAFF. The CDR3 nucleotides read TGTGCCAGCAGCGCCCGGTGGAACACTGAAGCTTTCTTT.

CDR3 protein: CASSLLQGPTNGYTF. CDR3 nucleotide sequence: TGTGCCAGCAGCCTATTACAGGGGCCTACGAATGGCTACACCTTC. The rearrangement joins TRBV7-2 to TRBJ1-2; TRBD1 matches at 7 bases. V lost 5 bases to trimming and J lost 6 bases; unmatched junction nucleotides: 12. This CDR3 has 15 amino acids. Germline lookup yields CDR1 SGHTA and CDR2 FQGNSA.

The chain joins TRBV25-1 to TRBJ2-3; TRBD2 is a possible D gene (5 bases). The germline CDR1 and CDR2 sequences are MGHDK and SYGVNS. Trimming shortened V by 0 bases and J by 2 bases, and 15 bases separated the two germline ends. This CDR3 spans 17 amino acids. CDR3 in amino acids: CASSEYFFGEFTDTQYF. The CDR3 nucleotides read TGTGCCAGCAGTGAATACTTCTTTGGGGAGTTCACAGATACGCAGTATTTT.

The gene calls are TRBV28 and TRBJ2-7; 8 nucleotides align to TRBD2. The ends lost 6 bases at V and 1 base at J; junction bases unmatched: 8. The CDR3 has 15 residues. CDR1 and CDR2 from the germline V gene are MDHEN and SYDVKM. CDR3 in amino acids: CASRPLAGASYEQYF. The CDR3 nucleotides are TGTGCCAGCAGACCCCTAGCGGGCGCTTCCTACGAGCAGTACTTC.

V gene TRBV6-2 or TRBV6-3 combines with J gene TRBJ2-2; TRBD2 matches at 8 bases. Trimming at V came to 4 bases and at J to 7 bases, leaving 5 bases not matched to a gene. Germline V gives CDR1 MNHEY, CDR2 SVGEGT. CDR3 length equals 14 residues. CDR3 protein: CASSLAGGIGELFF. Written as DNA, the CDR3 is TGTGCCAGCAGTTTGGCGGGGGGAATCGGGGAGCTGTTTTTT.

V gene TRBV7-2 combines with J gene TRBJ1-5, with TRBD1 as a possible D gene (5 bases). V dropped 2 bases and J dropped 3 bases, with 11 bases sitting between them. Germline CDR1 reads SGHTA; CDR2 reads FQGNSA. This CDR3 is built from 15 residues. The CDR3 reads CASSLNPGNNQPQHF. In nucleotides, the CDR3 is TGTGCCAGCAGCTTAAATCCAGGGAACAATCAGCCCCAGCATTTT.

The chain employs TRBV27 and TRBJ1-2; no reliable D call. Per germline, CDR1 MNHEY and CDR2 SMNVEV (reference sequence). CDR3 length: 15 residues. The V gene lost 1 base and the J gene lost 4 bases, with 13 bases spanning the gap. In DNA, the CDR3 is TGTGCCAGCAGTTTATTCCCCCCAGAAGTCTATGGCTACACCTTC. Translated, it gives CASSLFPPEVYGYTF.

The CDR3 loop is CASSQEVAGSESSYNEQFF. In nucleotides, the CDR3 is TGTGCCAGCAGCCAAGAAGTAGCGGGATCGGAAAGCTCCTACAATGAGCAGTTCTTC. V usage is TRBV3-1 (or the pseudogene TRBV3-2) and J usage is TRBJ2-1, with 8 bases identical to TRBD2. V was pared by 0 bases and J by 0 bases, with 10 bases of the junction left unmatched. The CDR3 contains 19 residues. CDR1 LGHDT and CDR2 YNNKEL come from the germline V gene (reference sequence).

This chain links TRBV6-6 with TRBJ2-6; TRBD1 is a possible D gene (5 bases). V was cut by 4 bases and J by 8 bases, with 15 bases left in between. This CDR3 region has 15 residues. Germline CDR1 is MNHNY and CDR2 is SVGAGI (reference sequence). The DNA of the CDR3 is TGTGCCAGCAGTTCGGCCAGGACATCGACCAACGTCCTGACTTTC. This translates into CASSSARTSTNVLTF.

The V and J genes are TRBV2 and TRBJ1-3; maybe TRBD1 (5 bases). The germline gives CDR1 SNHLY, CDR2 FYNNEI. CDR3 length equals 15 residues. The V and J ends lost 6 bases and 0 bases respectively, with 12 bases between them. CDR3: CASRGGRSSGNTIYF. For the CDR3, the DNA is TGTGCCAGCAGGGGGGGACGTAGCTCTGGAAACACCATATATTTT.

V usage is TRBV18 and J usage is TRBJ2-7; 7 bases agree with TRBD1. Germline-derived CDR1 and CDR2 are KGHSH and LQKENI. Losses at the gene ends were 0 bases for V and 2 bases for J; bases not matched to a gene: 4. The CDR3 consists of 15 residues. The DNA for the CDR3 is TGTGCCAGCTCACCACCGATGAGGGGGCCCTACGAGCAGTACTTC. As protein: CASSPPMRGPYEQYF.

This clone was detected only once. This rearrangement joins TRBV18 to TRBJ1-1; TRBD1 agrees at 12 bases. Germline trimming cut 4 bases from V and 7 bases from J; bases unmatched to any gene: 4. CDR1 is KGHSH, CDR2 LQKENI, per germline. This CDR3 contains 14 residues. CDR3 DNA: TGTGCCAGCTCACGCGGGACAGGGGGCTATGAAGCTTTCTTT. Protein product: CASSRGTGGYEAFF.